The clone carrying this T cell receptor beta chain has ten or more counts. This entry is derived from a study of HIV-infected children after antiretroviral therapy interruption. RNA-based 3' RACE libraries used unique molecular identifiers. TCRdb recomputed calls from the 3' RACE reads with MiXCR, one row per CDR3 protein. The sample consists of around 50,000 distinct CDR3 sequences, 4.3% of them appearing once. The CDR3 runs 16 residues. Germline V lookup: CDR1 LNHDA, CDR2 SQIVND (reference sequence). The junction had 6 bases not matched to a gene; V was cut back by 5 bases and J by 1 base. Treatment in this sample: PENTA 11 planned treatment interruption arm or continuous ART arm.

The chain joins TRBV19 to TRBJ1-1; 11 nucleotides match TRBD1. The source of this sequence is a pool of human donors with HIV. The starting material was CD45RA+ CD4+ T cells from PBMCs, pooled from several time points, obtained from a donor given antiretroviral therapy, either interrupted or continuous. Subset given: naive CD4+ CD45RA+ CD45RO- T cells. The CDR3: CASSPGQGARNTEAFF. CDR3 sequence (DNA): TGTGCCAGTAGTCCCGGACAGGGGGCGAGGAACACTGAAGCTTTCTTT.